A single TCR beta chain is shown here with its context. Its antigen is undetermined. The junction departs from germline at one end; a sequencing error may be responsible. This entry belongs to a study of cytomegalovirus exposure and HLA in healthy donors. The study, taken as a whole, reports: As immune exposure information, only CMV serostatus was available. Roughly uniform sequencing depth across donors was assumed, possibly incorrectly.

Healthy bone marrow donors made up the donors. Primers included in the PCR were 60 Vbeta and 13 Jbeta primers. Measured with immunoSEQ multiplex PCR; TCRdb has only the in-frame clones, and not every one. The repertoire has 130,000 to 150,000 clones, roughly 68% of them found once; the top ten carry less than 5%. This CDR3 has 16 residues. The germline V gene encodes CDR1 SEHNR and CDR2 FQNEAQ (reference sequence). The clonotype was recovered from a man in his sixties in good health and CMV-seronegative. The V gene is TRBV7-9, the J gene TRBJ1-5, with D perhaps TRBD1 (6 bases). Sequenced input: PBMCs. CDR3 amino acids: CSSSLSLGQRDQPQHF. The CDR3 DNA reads TGTTCCAGCAGCTTATCCCTTGGACAGCGTGATCAGCCCCAGCATTTT.